One and the same sample provided the 20 T cell receptor beta chains below, sequenced in a study of blood T cell repertoires in COVID-19. The repertoire was sequenced with immunoSEQ multiplex PCR; TCRdb's copy has only in-frame clones and lacks some. The sample yields 70,000 or so clones, roughly 80% seen once. What was sequenced was peripheral blood. These TCRs come from a man in his sixties with COVID-19, enrolled during active disease.

This rearrangement joins TRBV7-9 to TRBJ1-3; a weak D match, TRBD1 (6 bases). V was pared by 5 bases and J by 0 bases, with 17 bases between. CDR3 length equals 17 residues. Germline CDR1 is SEHNR and CDR2 is FQNEAQ (reference sequence). The CDR3 here is CASSPRQVSDSGNTIYF. The CDR3 DNA follows: TGTGCCAGCAGCCCGAGACAGGTATCGGACTCTGGAAACACCATATATTTT.

To note about this clone: At one of its ends the junction is not consistent with the germline gene, which may arise from a read error. This chain joins TRBV19 and TRBJ1-1, with D perhaps matching TRBD1 (5 bases). This CDR3 region has 13 residues. CDR1 LNHDA and CDR2 SQIVND come from the germline V gene (reference sequence). CDR3 in amino acids: CASSTWPTSQGLF. The CDR3 nucleotides read TGTGCCAGTAGCACCTGGCCAACCTCGCAGGGTCTCTTT. Variable domain in full (rest from reference TRBV19 and TRBJ1-1): DGGITQSPKYLFRKEGQNVTLSCEQNLNHDAMYWYRQDPGQGLRLIYYSQIVNDFQKGDIAEGYSVSREKKESFPLTVTSAQKNPTAFYLCASSTWPTSQGLFGQGTRLTVV.

The chain employs TRBV30 and TRBJ2-2, with 10 bases fitting TRBD2. Trimming took 3 bases from V and 2 from J; bases not matched to a gene: 3. The CDR3 runs 15 residues. Germline V gives CDR1 GTSNPN, CDR2 SVGIG (reference sequence). The CDR3 sequence is CAWSLAGDNTGELFF. The CDR3 DNA reads TGTGCCTGGAGCCTAGCGGGAGACAACACCGGGGAGCTGTTTTTT.

J is TRBJ2-4 and V is TRBV10-3; 8 nucleotides agree with TRBD1. The J segment lost 2 bases and the V segment lost 2 bases, leaving 8 bases of the junction unmatched. The germline V gene encodes CDR1 ENHRY and CDR2 SYGVKD. This CDR3 is built from 17 residues. CDR3 protein: CAISEELTGVSKNIQYF. The CDR3 DNA sequence: TGTGCCATCAGTGAGGAACTGACAGGGGTGTCCAAAAACATTCAGTACTTC.

This chain connects TRBV14 to TRBJ2-1, with TRBD2 matching 8 bases. Germline loops: CDR1 SGHDN, CDR2 FVKESK. Losses at the gene ends were 8 bases for V and 7 bases for J; bases not matched to a gene: 7. CDR3 size: 13 residues. CDR3 protein: CASSSLADNEQFF. The CDR3 nucleotides read TGTGCCAGCTCCTCACTAGCGGATAATGAGCAGTTCTTC.

In this sample, this clone turned up once. The chain couples TRBV5-6 to TRBJ2-1; TRBD2 matches 8 bases. CDR3 length: 15 amino acids. Trimming at V came to 0 bases and at J to 4 bases, leaving 3 bases not matched to a gene. CDR1 and CDR2 (germline): SGHDT, YYEEEE. The CDR3 reads CASSLGSGAYNEQFF. The CDR3 bases are TGTGCCAGCAGCTTGGGTAGCGGGGCATACAATGAGCAGTTCTTC.

This rearrangement joins TRBV4-1 to TRBJ2-1, with 13 bases aligning to TRBD2. The V segment lost 2 bases and the J segment 5 bases; nucleotides outside the gene matches: 6. This CDR3 is 17 amino acids long. The germline V gene has CDR1 MGHRA and CDR2 YSYEKL. In nucleotides, the CDR3 is TGCGCCAGCAGCCAAAGGACTAGCGGGAGAAATAACAATGAGCAGTTCTTC. Translation gives CASSQRTSGRNNNEQFF.

This clone showed up just a few times. The CDR3 DNA sequence: TGTGCCAGCAGTGTTAACAGGGGGCAGGACAATCAGCCCCAGCATTTT. It codes for CASSVNRGQDNQPQHF. The chain recombines TRBV6-1 with TRBJ1-5; 9 bases are shared with TRBD1. CDR1 MNHNS and CDR2 SASEGT come from the germline V gene. V lost 4 bases to trimming and J lost 3 bases; unmatched junction nucleotides: 7. The CDR3 covers 16 residues.

This clone came up a few times. The chain employs TRBV21-1 and TRBJ1-2; the table's D call, TRBD1, has no DNA check behind it. TRBV21-1 is a known pseudogene. This CDR3 region has 14 residues. As DNA, the CDR3 is TGTGCCAGCAGCAAAGCTAACACCTGCTATGGCTACACCTTC. Amino acid sequence: CASSKANTCYGYTF.

The chain uses TRBV4-1 and TRBJ1-1; D uncertain. Per the germline V gene, CDR1 is MGHRA and CDR2 is YSYEKL. Trimming removed 0 bases from V and 6 bases from J, with 8 bases in between. The CDR3 is 13 residues long. The CDR3, as DNA: TGCGCCAGCAGCCAAGAGCCGGGTTCTGAAGCTTTCTTT. This translates into CASSQEPGSEAFF.

The V and J genes are TRBV12-3 or TRBV12-4 and TRBJ1-1; D remains unclear. V shed 4 bases and J shed 8 bases, with 8 bases lying between them. CDR3 length: 11 residues. The CDR3 DNA sequence: TGTGCCAGCAGTTCGACGACAGAAGCTTTCTTT. Protein: CASSSTTEAFF.

This chain joins TRBV25-1 and TRBJ2-7, with D maybe TRBD1 (5 bases). Trimming pared 6 bases from V and 0 bases from J, leaving 12 bases between. The germline CDR1 and CDR2 sequences are MGHDK and SYGVNS. This CDR3 spans 14 amino acids. The CDR3 protein is CASRDSWSSYEQYF. DNA of the CDR3: TGTGCCAGCAGAGACAGTTGGAGCTCCTACGAGCAGTACTTC.

J is TRBJ2-7 and V is TRBV29-1, with 9 bases identical to TRBD1. The germline V gene encodes CDR1 SQVTM and CDR2 ANQGSEA. V lost 5 bases to trimming and J lost 6 bases; unmatched junction nucleotides: 11. The CDR3 extends over 14 amino acids. The CDR3 protein is CSVLRDRASLEQYF. The CDR3 DNA is TGCAGCGTTCTCCGGGACAGGGCGTCTCTCGAGCAGTACTTC.

This chain connects TRBV11-2 to TRBJ1-1, with 8 nucleotides matching TRBD1. CDR3 size: 15 residues. Germline trimming cut 5 bases from V and 5 bases from J; bases unmatched to any gene: 10. Germline V lookup: CDR1 SGHAT, CDR2 FQNNGV. In nucleotides, the CDR3 is TGTGCCAGCAGCCCATTAGACAGGGGATATACTGAAGCTTTCTTT. Translated, it gives CASSPLDRGYTEAFF.

This rearrangement joins TRBV6-5 to TRBJ2-3; 8 bases agree with TRBD2. Germline assignment: CDR1 MNHEY and CDR2 SVGAGI. The CDR3 contains 14 residues. The J segment lost 6 bases and the V segment lost 7 bases, leaving 9 bases of the junction unmatched. The CDR3 region is CASILTGGPDTQYF. CDR3 coding DNA: TGTGCCAGCATCTTAACGGGGGGGCCGGATACGCAGTATTTT.

CDR3 DNA sequence: TGTGCCAGCAGCTCACGGAGGACAGGGACAAATCAGCCCCAGCATTTT. Translation: CASSSRRTGTNQPQHF. The V and J genes are TRBV7-2 and TRBJ1-5; 8 positions match TRBD1. The V segment lost 4 bases and the J segment 4 bases; nucleotides outside the gene matches: 9. There are 16 residues in the CDR3. Germline V gene sequence: CDR1 SGHTA, CDR2 FQGNSA.

This clone was counted only a few times. The gene calls are TRBV11-3 and TRBJ2-3; 12 nucleotides agree with TRBD2. Looked up from germline, CDR1 is SGHNT and CDR2 is YENEEA. The junction had 13 bases not matched to a gene; V was cut back by 5 bases and J by 4 bases. This CDR3 region has 18 residues. CDR3 residues: CASSEGTSGSFLPDTQYF. The CDR3 nucleotides are TGTGCCAGCAGCGAAGGGACTAGCGGGTCCTTCCTCCCAGATACGCAGTATTTT.

The rearrangement links TRBV5-1 to TRBJ1-1; maybe TRBD1 (5 bases). The CDR3 spans 12 residues. V was cut by 1 base and J by 9 bases, with 10 bases left in between. Germline V gene lookup returns CDR1 SGHRS and CDR2 YFSETQ. The CDR3 loop is CASSLTGGKAFF. The CDR3 DNA reads TGCGCCAGCAGCTTGACAGGTGGTAAAGCTTTCTTT.

The chain has TRBV2 and TRBJ2-2; TRBD1 aligns across 10 bases. V gave up 6 bases and J gave up 7 bases; unmatched junction bases: 11. CDR1 and CDR2 (germline): SNHLY, FYNNEI. This CDR3 contains 16 residues. The CDR3 is CASRLGTGASLGELFF. CDR3 nucleotides: TGTGCCAGCAGGCTAGGGACAGGGGCGTCTCTCGGGGAGCTGTTTTTT. The complete variable domain, with remaining parts taken from reference TRBV2 and TRBJ2-2, reads EPEVTQTPSHQVTQMGQEVILRCVPISNHLYFYWYRQILGQKVEFLVSFYNNEISEKSEIFDDQFSVERPDGSNFTLKIRSTKLEDSAMYFCASRLGTGASLGELFFGEGSRLTVL.

The chain links TRBV2 to TRBJ1-1, with D tentatively TRBD1 (5 bases). The CDR3 has 14 amino acids. V lost 6 bases and J 1 base, leaving 12 bases between the germline ends. CDR1 and CDR2 from the germline V gene are SNHLY and FYNNEI. The CDR3 DNA reads as TGTGCCAGCAGCCTGACAGATTCGAACACTGAAGCTTTCTTT. Translation: CASSLTDSNTEAFF.